Included here is one T cell receptor (beta chain) sequence, with context. The data originate from a study of blood T cell repertoires in COVID-19. For the study at large: The United States, Italy and Spain were the sources of the acute and convalescent COVID-19 samples. In each case, the material was cDNA or gDNA derived from T cells, B-cell-depleted T cells, or PBMCs.

Trimming cost V 4 bases and J 3 bases; bases outside gene matches: 5. Germline lookup yields CDR1 SGHDT and CDR2 YYEEEE. CDR3 length: 14 amino acids. In the authors' methods: Nucleated cell number was recorded as an estimate derived from reference gene primer amplification. Libraries were prepared by immunoSEQ multiplex PCR; TCRdb keeps only in-frame clonotypes and omits some of them. V, J and clone size reflect that table, while D and trimming were determined from the DNA. There are about 170,000 clones in the sample; around 84% occur only once, and about 15% lies in the top ten. This TCR derives from a woman between 65 and 79 years old with COVID-19, enrolled during active disease. The rearrangement joins TRBV5-6 to TRBJ2-5; 8 bases map to TRBD2. Sequencing was done on a sample of peripheral blood. The chain's CDR3 is CASSRNGGEETQYF. The CDR3 DNA is TGTGCCAGCAGCCGTAACGGGGGGGAAGAGACCCAGTACTTC.